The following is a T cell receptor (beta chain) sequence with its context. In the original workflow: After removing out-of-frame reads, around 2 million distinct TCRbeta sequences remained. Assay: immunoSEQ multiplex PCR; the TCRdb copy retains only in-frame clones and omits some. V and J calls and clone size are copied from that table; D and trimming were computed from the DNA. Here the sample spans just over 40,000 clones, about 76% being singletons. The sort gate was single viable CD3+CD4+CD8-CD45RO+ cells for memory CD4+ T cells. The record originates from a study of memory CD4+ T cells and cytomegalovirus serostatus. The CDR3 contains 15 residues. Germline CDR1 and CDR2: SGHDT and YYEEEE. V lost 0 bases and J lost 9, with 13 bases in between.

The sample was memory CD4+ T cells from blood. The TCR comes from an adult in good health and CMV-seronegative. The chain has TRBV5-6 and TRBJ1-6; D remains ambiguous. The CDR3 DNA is TGTGCCAGCAGCTTGGGGCAGGCCTGGGGTTCACCCCTCCACTTT. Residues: CASSLGQAWGSPLHF. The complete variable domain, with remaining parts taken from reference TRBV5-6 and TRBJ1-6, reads DAGVTQSPTHLIKTRGQQVTLRCSPKSGHDTVSWYQQALGQGPQFIFQYYEEEERQRGNFPDRFSGHQFPNYSSELNVNALLLGDSALYLCASSLGQAWGSPLHFGNGTRLTVT.